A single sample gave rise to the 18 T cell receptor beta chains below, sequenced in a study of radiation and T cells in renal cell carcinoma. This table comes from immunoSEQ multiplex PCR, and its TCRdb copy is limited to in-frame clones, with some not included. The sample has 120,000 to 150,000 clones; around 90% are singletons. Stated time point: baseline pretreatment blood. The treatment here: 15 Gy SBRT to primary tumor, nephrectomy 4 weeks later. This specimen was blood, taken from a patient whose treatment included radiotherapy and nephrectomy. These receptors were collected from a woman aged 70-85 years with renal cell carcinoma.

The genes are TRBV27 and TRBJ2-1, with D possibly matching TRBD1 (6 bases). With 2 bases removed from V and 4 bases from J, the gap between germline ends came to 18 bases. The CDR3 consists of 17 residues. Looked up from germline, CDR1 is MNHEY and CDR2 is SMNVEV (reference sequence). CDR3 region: CASSLGLVGAFYNEQFF. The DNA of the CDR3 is TGTGCCAGCAGTTTAGGCTTAGTGGGGGCTTTTTACAATGAGCAGTTCTTC.

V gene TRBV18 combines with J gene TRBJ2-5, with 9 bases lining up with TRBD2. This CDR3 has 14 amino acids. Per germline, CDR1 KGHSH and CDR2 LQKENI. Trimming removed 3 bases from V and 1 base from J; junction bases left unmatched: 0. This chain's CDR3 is CASSPTSGQETQYF. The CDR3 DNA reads TGTGCCAGCTCACCGACTAGCGGCCAAGAGACCCAGTACTTC.

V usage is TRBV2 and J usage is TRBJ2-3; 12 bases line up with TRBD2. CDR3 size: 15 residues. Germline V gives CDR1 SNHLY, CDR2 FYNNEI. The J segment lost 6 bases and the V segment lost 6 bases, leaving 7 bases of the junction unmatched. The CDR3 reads CASRLLAGGRDTQYF. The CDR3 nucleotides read TGTGCCAGCAGGCTACTAGCGGGGGGTAGGGATACGCAGTATTTT. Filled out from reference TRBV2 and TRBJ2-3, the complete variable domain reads EPEVTQTPSHQVTQMGQEVILRCVPISNHLYFYWYRQILGQKVEFLVSFYNNEISEKSEIFDDQFSVERPDGSNFTLKIRSTKLEDSAMYFCASRLLAGGRDTQYFGPGTRLTVL.

The CDR3 is CASGLASSYNEQFF. CDR3 nucleotides: TGTGCTAGTGGTTTAGCGAGCTCCTACAATGAGCAGTTCTTC. The chain recombines TRBV12-5 with TRBJ2-1; no clear D gene. This CDR3 is built from 14 residues. V lost 3 bases to trimming and J lost 0 bases, with 6 bases between them. Germline-derived CDR1 and CDR2 are LGHNT and FRNRAP.

CDR3 loop: CASSKPGTASTDTQYF. CDR3 nucleotide sequence: TGCGCCAGCAGCAAGCCCGGGACAGCTAGCACAGATACGCAGTATTTT. This rearrangement joins TRBV5-1 to TRBJ2-3; 7 bases fit TRBD1. J gave up 0 bases and V 4 bases, and 8 bases lay outside the gene matches. Germline lookup yields CDR1 SGHRS and CDR2 YFSETQ. The CDR3 consists of 16 residues.

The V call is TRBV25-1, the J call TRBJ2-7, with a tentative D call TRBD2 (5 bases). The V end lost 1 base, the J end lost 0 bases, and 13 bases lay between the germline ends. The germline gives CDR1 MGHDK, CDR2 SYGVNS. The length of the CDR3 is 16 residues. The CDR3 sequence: CASSESGGPSSYEQYF. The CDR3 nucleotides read TGTGCCAGCAGTGAATCAGGCGGGCCCTCCTCCTACGAGCAGTACTTC.

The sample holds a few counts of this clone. The CDR3 DNA reads TGTGCCAGCAGCGTTACAGGGGGCCTAGGGAACACTGAAGCTTTCTTT. This codes for CASSVTGGLGNTEAFF. The chain is built from TRBV9 and TRBJ1-1; 9 nucleotides align to TRBD1. Germline CDR1 is SGDLS and CDR2 is YYNGEE. The ends lost 2 bases at V and 1 base at J; junction bases unmatched: 6. This CDR3 contains 16 residues.

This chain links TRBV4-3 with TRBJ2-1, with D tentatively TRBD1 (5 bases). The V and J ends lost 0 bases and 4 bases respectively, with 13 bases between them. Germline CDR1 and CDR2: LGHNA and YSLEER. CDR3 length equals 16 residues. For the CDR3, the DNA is TGCGCCAGCAGCCAAGATCAGGGTAATGTGTACAATGAGCAGTTCTTC. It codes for CASSQDQGNVYNEQFF.

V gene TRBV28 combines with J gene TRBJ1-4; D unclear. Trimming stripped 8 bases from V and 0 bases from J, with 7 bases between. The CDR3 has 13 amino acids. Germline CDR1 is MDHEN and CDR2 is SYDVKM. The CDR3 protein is CASHSTTNEKLFF. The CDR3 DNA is TGTGCCAGCCATTCTACAACTAATGAAAAACTGTTTTTT.

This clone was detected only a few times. CDR3 in DNA: TGTGCCAGCAGCCCGGGACAGTTGAACACTGAAGCTTTCTTT. Translating it yields CASSPGQLNTEAFF. The J gene is TRBJ1-1, the V gene TRBV7-3; the match to TRBD1 covers 7 bases. The germline gives CDR1 SGHTA, CDR2 FQGTGA. The CDR3 runs 14 residues. V lost 5 bases and J lost 0; bases outside the gene matches: 3.

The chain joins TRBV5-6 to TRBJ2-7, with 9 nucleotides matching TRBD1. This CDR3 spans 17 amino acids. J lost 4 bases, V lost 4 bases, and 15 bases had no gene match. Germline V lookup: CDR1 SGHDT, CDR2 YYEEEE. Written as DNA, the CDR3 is TGTGCCAGCAGCCGAGGATCCATCGGACAGGGGTATTACGAGCAGTACTTC. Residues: CASSRGSIGQGYYEQYF.

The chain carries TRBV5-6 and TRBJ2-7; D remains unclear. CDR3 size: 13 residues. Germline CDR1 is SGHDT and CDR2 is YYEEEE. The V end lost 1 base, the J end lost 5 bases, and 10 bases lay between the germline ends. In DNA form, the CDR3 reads TGTGCCAGCAGCTTGCTAGAGGCCCACGAGCAGTACTTC. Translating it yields CASSLLEAHEQYF.

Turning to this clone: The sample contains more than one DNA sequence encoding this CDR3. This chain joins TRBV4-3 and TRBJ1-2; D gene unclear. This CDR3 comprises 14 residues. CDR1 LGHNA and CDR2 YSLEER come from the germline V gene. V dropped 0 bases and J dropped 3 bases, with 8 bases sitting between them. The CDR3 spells CASSQDYGDYGYTF. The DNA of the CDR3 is TGCGCCAGCAGCCAAGACTACGGGGACTATGGCTACACCTTC.

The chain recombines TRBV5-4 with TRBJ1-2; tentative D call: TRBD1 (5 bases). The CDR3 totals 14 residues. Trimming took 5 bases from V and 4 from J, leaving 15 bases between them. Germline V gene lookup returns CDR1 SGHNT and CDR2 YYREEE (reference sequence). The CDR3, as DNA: TGTGCCAGCAGTCGGACCGACAGAGCCTATGGCTACACCTTC. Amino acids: CASSRTDRAYGYTF.

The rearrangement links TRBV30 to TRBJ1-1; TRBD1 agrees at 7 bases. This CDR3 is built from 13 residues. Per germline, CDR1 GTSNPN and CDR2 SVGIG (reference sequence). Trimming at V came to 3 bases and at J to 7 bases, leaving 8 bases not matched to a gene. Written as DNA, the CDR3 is TGTGCCTGGAGGGAGACGGGACAGATTGAAGCTTTCTTT. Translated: CAWRETGQIEAFF.

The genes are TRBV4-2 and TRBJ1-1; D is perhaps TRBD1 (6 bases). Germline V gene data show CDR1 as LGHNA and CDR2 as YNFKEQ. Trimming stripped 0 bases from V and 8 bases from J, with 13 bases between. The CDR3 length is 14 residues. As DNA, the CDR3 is TGTGCCAGCAGCCAAGATACACAGGGCCGAGAAGCTTTCTTT. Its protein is CASSQDTQGREAFF.

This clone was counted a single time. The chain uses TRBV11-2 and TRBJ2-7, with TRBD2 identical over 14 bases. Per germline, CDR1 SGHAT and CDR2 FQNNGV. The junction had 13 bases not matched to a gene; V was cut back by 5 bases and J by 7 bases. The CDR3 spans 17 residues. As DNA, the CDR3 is TGTGCCAGCAGCCCAAGGGTAGGGACTAGCGGGGGTGTTGAGCAGTACTTC. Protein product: CASSPRVGTSGGVEQYF.

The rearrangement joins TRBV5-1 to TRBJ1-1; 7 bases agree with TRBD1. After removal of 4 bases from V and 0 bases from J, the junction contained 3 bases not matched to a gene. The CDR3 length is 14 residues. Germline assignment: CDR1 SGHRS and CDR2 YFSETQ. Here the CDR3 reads CASSRDSMNTEAFF. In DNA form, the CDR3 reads TGCGCCAGCAGCCGGGACAGTATGAACACTGAAGCTTTCTTT.